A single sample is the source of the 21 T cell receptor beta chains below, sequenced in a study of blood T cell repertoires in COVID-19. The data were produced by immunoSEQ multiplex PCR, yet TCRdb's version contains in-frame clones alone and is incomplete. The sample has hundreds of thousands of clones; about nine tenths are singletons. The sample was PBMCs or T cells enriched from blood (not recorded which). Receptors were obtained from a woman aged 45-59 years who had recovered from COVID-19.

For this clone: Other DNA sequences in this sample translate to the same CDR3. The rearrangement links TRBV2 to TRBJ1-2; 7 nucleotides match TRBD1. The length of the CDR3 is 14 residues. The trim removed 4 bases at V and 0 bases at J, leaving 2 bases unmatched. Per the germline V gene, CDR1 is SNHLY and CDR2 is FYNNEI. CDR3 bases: TGTGCCAGCAGTGGACAGGGTGCTAACTATGGCTACACCTTC. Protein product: CASSGQGANYGYTF.

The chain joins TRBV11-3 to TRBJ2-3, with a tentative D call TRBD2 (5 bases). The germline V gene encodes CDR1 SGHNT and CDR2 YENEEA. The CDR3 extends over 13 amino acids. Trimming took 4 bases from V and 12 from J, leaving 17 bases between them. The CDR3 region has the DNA TGTGCCAGCAGCTCCCAATGGAGCGGCTCACAGTATTTT. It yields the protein CASSSQWSGSQYF.

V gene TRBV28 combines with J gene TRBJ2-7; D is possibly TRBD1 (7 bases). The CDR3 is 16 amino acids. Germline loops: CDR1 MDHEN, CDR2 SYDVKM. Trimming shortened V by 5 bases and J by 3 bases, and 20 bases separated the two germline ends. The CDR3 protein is CASSPQLGGGNYEQYF. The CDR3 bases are TGTGCCAGCAGTCCTCAGTTAGGGGGCGGGAACTACGAGCAGTACTTC.

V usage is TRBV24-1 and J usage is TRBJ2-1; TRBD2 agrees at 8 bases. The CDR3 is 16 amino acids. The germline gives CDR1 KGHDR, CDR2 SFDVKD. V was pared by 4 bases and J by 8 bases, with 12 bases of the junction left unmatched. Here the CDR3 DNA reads TGTGCCACCAGTGACATGGGACTAGGAAGGCCCGATGAGCAGTTCTTC. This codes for CATSDMGLGRPDEQFF.

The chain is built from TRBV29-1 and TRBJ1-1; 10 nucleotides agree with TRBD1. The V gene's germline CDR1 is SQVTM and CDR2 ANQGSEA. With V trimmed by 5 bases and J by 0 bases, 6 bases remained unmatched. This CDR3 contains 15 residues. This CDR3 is CSVRRTGGMNTEAFF. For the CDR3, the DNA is TGCAGCGTTAGACGGACAGGGGGGATGAACACTGAAGCTTTCTTT.

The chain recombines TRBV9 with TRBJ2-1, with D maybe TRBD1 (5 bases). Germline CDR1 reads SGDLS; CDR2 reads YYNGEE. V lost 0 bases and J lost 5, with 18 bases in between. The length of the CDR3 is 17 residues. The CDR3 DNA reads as TGTGCCAGCAGCGTAGGAGGACACCTCCCACCCGACAATGAGCAGTTCTTC. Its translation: CASSVGGHLPPDNEQFF.

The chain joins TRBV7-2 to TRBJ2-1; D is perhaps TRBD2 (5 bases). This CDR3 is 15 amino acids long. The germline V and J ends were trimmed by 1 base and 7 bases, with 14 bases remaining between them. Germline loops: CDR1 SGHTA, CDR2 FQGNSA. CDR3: CASSLVGSLGNEQFF. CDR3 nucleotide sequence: TGTGCCAGCAGCTTAGTTGGGAGCTTGGGGAATGAGCAGTTCTTC.

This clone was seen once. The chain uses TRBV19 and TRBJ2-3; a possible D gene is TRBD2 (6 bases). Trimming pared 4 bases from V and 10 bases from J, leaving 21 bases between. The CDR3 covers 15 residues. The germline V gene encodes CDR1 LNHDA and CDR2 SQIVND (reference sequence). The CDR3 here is CASSTFEGGSEAQYF. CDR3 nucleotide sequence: TGTGCCAGTAGTACTTTCGAGGGAGGCTCAGAGGCGCAGTATTTT.

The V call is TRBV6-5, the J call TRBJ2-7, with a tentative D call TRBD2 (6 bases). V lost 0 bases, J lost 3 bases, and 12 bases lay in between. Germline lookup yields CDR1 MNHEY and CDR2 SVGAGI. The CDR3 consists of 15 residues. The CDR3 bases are TGTGCCAGCAGTTACTCGCGGGGCCAGCTCTACGAGCAGTACTTC. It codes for CASSYSRGQLYEQYF.

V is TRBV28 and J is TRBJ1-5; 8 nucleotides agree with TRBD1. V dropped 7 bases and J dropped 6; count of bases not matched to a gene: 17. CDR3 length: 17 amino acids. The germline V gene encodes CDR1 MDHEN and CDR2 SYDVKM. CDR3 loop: CASITVGGQGASQPQHF. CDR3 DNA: TGTGCCAGCATCACCGTCGGGGGGCAGGGGGCTAGTCAGCCCCAGCATTTT.

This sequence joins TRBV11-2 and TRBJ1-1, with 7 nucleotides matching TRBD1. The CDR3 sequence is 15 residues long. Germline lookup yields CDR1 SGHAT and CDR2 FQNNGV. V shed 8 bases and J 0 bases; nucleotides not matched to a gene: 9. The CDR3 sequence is CASCPGQQMNTEAFF. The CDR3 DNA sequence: TGTGCCAGCTGTCCGGGACAGCAAATGAACACTGAAGCTTTCTTT.

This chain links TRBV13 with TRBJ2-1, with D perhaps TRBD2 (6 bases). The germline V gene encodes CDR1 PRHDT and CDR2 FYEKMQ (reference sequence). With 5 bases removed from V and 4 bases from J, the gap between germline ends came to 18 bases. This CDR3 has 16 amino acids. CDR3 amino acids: CASSPAGLPLYNEQFF. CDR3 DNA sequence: TGTGCCAGCAGCCCAGCTGGACTACCTCTTTACAATGAGCAGTTCTTC.

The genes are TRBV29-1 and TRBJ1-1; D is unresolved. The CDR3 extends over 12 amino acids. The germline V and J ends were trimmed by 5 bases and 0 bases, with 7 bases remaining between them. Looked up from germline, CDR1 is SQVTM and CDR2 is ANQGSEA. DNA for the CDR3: TGCAGCGTTTTACAAGTGAACACTGAAGCTTTCTTT. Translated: CSVLQVNTEAFF.

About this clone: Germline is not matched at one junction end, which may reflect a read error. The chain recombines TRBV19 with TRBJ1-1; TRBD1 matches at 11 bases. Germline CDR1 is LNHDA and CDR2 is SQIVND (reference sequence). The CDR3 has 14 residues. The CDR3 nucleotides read TGTGTCAGTACCCGGGACAGGGGGGAGACTGAAGCTTTCTTT. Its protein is CVSTRDRGETEAFF. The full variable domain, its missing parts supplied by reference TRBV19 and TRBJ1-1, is DGGITQSPKYLFRKEGQNVTLSCEQNLNHDAMYWYRQDPGQGLRLIYYSQIVNDFQKGDIAEGYSVSREKKESFPLTVTSAQKNPTAFYLCVSTRDRGETEAFFGQGTRLTVV.

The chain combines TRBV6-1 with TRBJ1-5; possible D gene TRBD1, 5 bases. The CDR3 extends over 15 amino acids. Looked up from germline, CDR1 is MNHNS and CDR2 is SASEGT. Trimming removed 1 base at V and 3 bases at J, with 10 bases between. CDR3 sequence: CASSEGGRINQPQHF. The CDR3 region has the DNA TGTGCCAGCAGTGAAGGGGGGAGGATCAATCAGCCCCAGCATTTT.

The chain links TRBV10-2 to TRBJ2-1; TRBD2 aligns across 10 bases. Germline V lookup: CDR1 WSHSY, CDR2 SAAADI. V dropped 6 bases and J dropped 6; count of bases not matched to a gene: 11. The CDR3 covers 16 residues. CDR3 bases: TGCGCCAGCAGCATGGCCGGACCTAGCGGGAGCAATGAGCAGTTCTTC. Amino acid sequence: CASSMAGPSGSNEQFF.

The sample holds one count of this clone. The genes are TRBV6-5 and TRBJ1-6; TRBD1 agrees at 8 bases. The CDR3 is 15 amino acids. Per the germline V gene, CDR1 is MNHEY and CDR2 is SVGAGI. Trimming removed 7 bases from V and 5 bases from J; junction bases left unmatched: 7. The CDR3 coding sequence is TGTGCCAGCACTGGAGACAGGGGCAATAATTCACCCCTCCACTTT. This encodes CASTGDRGNNSPLHF.

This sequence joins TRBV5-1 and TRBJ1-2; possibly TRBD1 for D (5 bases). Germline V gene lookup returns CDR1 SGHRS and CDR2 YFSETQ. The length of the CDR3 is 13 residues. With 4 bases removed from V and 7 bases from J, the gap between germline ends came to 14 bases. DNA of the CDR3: TGCGCCAGCAGCCCACGAGACAGTTTTGGCTACACCTTC. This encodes CASSPRDSFGYTF.

The CDR3 protein is CASSPNSISSYEQYF. The CDR3 coding sequence is TGTGCCAGCTCACCCAACTCGATTAGCTCCTACGAGCAGTACTTC. The V gene is TRBV18, the J gene TRBJ2-7; D remains ambiguous. The ends were cut back, 3 bases at V and 0 bases at J, with 12 bases in the middle. This CDR3 has 15 amino acids. Germline CDR1 is KGHSH and CDR2 is LQKENI.

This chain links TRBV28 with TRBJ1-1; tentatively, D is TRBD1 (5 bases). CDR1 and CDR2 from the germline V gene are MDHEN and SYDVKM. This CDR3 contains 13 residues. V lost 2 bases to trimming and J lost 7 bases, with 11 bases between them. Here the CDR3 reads CASSLPGGDEAFF. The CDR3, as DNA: TGTGCCAGCAGTTTACCCGGGGGAGATGAAGCTTTCTTT.

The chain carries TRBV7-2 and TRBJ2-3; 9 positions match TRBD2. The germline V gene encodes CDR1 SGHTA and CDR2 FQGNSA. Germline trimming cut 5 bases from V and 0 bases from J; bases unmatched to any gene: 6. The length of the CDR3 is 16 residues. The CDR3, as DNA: TGTGCCAGCAGCCCCCTAGCGGGACCTAGCACAGATACGCAGTATTTT. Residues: CASSPLAGPSTDTQYF.